The rows below give T cell receptor beta chains drawn from one sample of a study of cytomegalovirus exposure and HLA in healthy donors. Only in-frame clones appear in the TCRdb table, and some are missing; sequencing was by immunoSEQ multiplex PCR. This table has about 170,000 clones, 80% to 90% appearing once. Source material: PBMCs. Every receptor here comes from a woman aged 18-35 years in good health and CMV-seronegative. Both conserved end residues are part of each CDR3. A D gene is named only where the DNA matches it firmly. Part of the rows lack a size; the others show once, few, many or a class for expanded clones.

CASSFSYGLALVF	TGTGCCAGCAGTTTCTCCTACGGACTGGCTTTGGTCTTC	TRBJ2-1	NA	TRBV27	NA
CASSLANKLAGARLNEQFF	TGTGCCAGCAGCTTAGCGAACAAACTAGCGGGAGCTAGACTCAATGAGCAGTTCTTC	TRBJ2-1	NA	TRBV7-9	TRBD2
CASTSGSRTDTQYF	TGTGCCAGTACCAGCGGGAGCCGCACAGATACGCAGTATTTT	TRBJ2-3	once	TRBV19	TRBD2
CASSSLAGQETQYF	TGTGCCAGCAGTTCTCTAGCGGGCCAAGAGACCCAGTACTTC	TRBJ2-5	NA	TRBV28	TRBD2
CASSLGPRAGVSSGANVLTF	TGTGCCAGCAGTTTAGGACCACGGGCAGGGGTTAGCTCTGGGGCCAACGTCCTGACTTTC	TRBJ2-6	few	TRBV27	NA
CASSQQGHNYEQYF	TGCGCCAGCAGCCAACAGGGACACAACTACGAGCAGTACTTC	TRBJ2-7	few	TRBV5-1	NA
CAISEARGVQETQYF	TGTGCCATCAGTGAGGCCCGGGGGGTTCAAGAGACCCAGTACTTC	TRBJ2-5	once	TRBV10-3	TRBD2
CASSQETSGNGANVLTF	TGCGCCAGCAGCCAGGAGACTAGCGGGAATGGGGCCAACGTCCTGACTTTC	TRBJ2-6	NA	TRBV4-1	TRBD2
CASSEFETSGRYTQYF	TGTGCCAGCAGTGAATTTGAGACTAGCGGGAGATATACGCAGTATTTT	TRBJ2-3	NA	TRBV25-1	TRBD2
CASSEYGPTDTQYF	TGTGCCAGCAGTGAATATGGGCCGACAGATACGCAGTATTTT	TRBJ2-3	few	TRBV25-1	NA
CASSPLKSSYEQYF	TGTGCCAGCAGTCCCTTAAAGAGCTCCTACGAGCAGTACTTC	TRBJ2-7	NA	TRBV6-9	NA
CASSLQGQGIGYTF	TGTGCCAGCAGCCTACAGGGACAGGGAATTGGCTACACCTTC	TRBJ1-2	NA	TRBV7-2	TRBD1
CASSLDWAGGNNEQFF	TGTGCCAGCAGCCTCGATTGGGCGGGAGGAAACAATGAGCAGTTCTTC	TRBJ2-1	NA	TRBV4-2	TRBD2
CASSVAYSSYEQYF	TGTGCCAGCAGCGTAGCTTACTCCTCCTACGAGCAGTACTTC	TRBJ2-7	NA	TRBV9	NA
CASQQREHMGEQYF	TGTGCCAGCCAGCAGCGGGAGCATATGGGCGAGCAGTACTTC	TRBJ2-7	NA	TRBV4-2	TRBD2
CASSRIPGQGTDTQYF	TGTGCCAGCAGCCGAATCCCGGGACAGGGCACAGATACGCAGTATTTT	TRBJ2-3	once	TRBV27	TRBD1
CASRPPGQGTYEQYF	TGTGCCAGCAGGCCTCCGGGACAGGGAACCTACGAGCAGTACTTC	TRBJ2-7	NA	TRBV6-5	TRBD1
CASSLGEGGTDTQYF	TGTGCCAGCAGCCTGGGGGAGGGGGGCACAGATACGCAGTATTTT	TRBJ2-3	NA	TRBV4-2	NA